The entry below gives a single T cell receptor beta chain sequence along with its context. This sample stems from a study of shared clonotypes between healthy human individuals. Authors' methods: Junction-only sequences produced by ImmunoSEQ had no quality scores, so filtering differed. Using immunoSEQ multiplex PCR, the repertoire was profiled, and TCRdb retains in-frame clones only, with some absent. V, J and clone size were drawn from that table, and D and trimming were deduced from the DNA. The profile shows around 550,000 clones, 95% of them singletons. Naive CD8 populations comprised CD45RO-negative cells positively selected for CCR7, excluding terminally differentiated effector memory CD45RA+ cells. J lost 2 bases, V lost 3 bases, and 11 bases had no gene match. The CDR3 loop spans 18 amino acids. Germline-derived CDR1 and CDR2 are SGHRS and YFSETQ.

The source is a woman in her thirties in good health. This chain links TRBV5-1 with TRBJ2-3, with 11 bases aligning to TRBD2. Sequencing used naive CD8+ T cells sorted from blood. The chain's CDR3 is CASSSLEETSGVTDTQYF. CDR3 bases: TGCGCCAGCAGCTCGTTGGAGGAGACTAGCGGGGTCACAGATACGCAGTATTTT.